The clone carrying this TCR beta chain ranks as medium-sized. The sample belongs to a study of T-cell reconstitution after alpha-beta-depleted transplantation in children. Trimming removed 1 base at V and 1 base at J, with 10 bases between. The CDR3 has 15 residues. The germline V gene encodes CDR1 MNHEY and CDR2 SVGAGI. Unique molecular identifiers were used to barcode this TCRbeta library. A single record per CDR3 protein comes from TCRdb applying MiXCR to the PCR reads. The sample lists fewer than 7,000 distinct CDR3 sequences; 14% to 15% were seen once. The chain combines TRBV6-5 with TRBJ1-2, with TRBD1 as a possible D gene (5 bases). The origin of this receptor is a boy aged 10-17 years with acute lymphoblastic leukemia, due to receive a stem cell transplant. This sample comprised PBMCs, obtained before TCRalphabeta/CD19-depleted stem cell transplant. The CDR3 nucleotides are TGTGCCAGCAGTTACTGGGGCAGTTATAACTATGGCTACACCTTC. Translation: CASSYWGSYNYGYTF.